The T cell receptor beta chain described here comes from a study of technical replicates of blood from a few donors. The V segment lost 2 bases and the J segment 6 bases; nucleotides outside the gene matches: 7. This CDR3 contains 15 residues. Germline V gives CDR1 SNHLY, CDR2 FYNNEI. Repertoires were generated with immunoSEQ multiplex PCR, while TCRdb's copy carries only in-frame clones and drops some. The sample records around 95,000 clones, approximately 93% being singletons. The TCR was taken from a human donor in good health. The chain combines TRBV2 with TRBJ1-5; TRBD1 matches at 7 bases. The specimen sequenced was T cells isolated from PBMCs. Here the CDR3 reads CASSEPLDRTQPQHF. The CDR3 DNA is TGTGCCAGCAGTGAACCGCTGGACAGGACTCAGCCCCAGCATTTT.